The TCR beta chain under discussion was sequenced for a study of CD8+CD57+ T cells in acquired aplastic anemia. CD8+CD57+ cell expansion had been shown by flow cytometry in patients chosen for sequencing. Therapy had not been given to patients before blood sampling. Genomic DNA templated the TCR beta VDJ and CDR3 profiling. MiXCR, run by TCRdb on the reads, gives a single entry per CDR3 protein. This sample has around 180,000 distinct CDR3 sequences, with 48% found just once. This clonotype was detected many times. The clonotype comes from a human donor with aplastic anemia. The sequencing input was sorted CD4+, CD8+, or CD8+CD57+ T cells (not recorded which) from PBMCs.

The CDR3 spells CASSLAHREGEKLFF. The DNA for the CDR3 is TGCGCCAGCAGCTTGGCCCACAGGGAAGGCGAAAAACTGTTTTTT. The J gene is TRBJ1-4, the V gene TRBV5-1; TRBD1 might be the D (6 bases). The CDR3 runs 15 residues. V lost 0 bases and J 8 bases, leaving 14 bases between the germline ends. Germline V gene lookup returns CDR1 SGHRS and CDR2 YFSETQ.